These 11 T cell receptor beta chains share one sample of origin, sequenced in a study of T cell responses to AZD1222 COVID-19 vaccine. The repertoire was sequenced with immunoSEQ multiplex PCR; TCRdb's copy has only in-frame clones and lacks some. The sample lists 110,000 to 150,000 clones, 92% occurring once. The material was peripheral blood, obtained on day 0 of AZD1222 vaccination. These receptors all come from an adult in good health.

The rearrangement uses TRBV3-1 (or the pseudogene TRBV3-2) and TRBJ2-7; D is undetermined. Germline lookup yields CDR1 LGHDT and CDR2 YNNKEL (reference sequence). V was clipped by 1 base and J by 5 bases, with 18 bases between them. The CDR3 loop spans 16 amino acids. CDR3 in amino acids: CASSQGSSPTVDEQYF. In DNA form, the CDR3 reads TGTGCCAGCAGCCAAGGGTCGTCTCCTACCGTGGACGAGCAGTACTTC.

The chain joins TRBV28 to TRBJ2-1; unclear D gene. Looked up from germline, CDR1 is MDHEN and CDR2 is SYDVKM. Trimming took off 3 bases at V and 5 bases at J, with 11 bases between the two ends. The CDR3 loop spans 14 amino acids. CDR3 coding DNA: TGTGCCAGCAGTTTGCACGACTTCAACAATGAGCAGTTCTTC. Protein product: CASSLHDFNNEQFF.

This chain links TRBV5-4 with TRBJ2-1; 9 bases line up with TRBD2. Germline CDR1 and CDR2: SGHNT and YYREEE (reference sequence). J was trimmed by 10 bases and V by 3 bases; bases with no gene match: 20. CDR3 length equals 18 residues. CDR3 nucleotides: TGTGCCAGCAGCTCCGCATGGTCCGGCGCGGGAGGGCCTAAAGAGCAGTTCTTC. This encodes CASSSAWSGAGGPKEQFF.

The chain is built from TRBV27 and TRBJ2-6; no clear D gene. CDR3 length: 13 residues. Germline CDR1 reads MNHEY; CDR2 reads SMNVEV (reference sequence). V was trimmed by 6 bases and J by 4 bases, leaving 7 bases between them. CDR3 sequence (DNA): TGTGCCAGCAGAATGCTCGGGGCCAACGTCCTGACTTTC. Its protein is CASRMLGANVLTF. The complete variable domain, with remaining parts taken from reference TRBV27 and TRBJ2-6, reads EAQVTQNPRYLITVTGKKLTVTCSQNMNHEYMSWYRQDPGLGLRQIYYSMNVEVTDKGDVPEGYKVSRKEKRNFPLILESPSPNQTSLYFCASRMLGANVLTFGAGSRLTVL.

The V gene is TRBV10-3, the J gene TRBJ1-1; 10 bases map to TRBD1. Trimming cost V 8 bases and J 5 bases; bases outside gene matches: 5. Germline CDR1 reads ENHRY; CDR2 reads SYGVKD. This CDR3 is built from 13 residues. CDR3 residues: CAIEDRGRTEAFF. Written as DNA, the CDR3 is TGTGCCATCGAAGACAGGGGGCGGACTGAAGCTTTCTTT.

This chain uses TRBV28 with TRBJ1-1; D remains ambiguous. The CDR3 consists of 15 residues. Germline lookup yields CDR1 MDHEN and CDR2 SYDVKM. With 2 bases removed from V and 0 bases from J, the gap between germline ends came to 10 bases. CDR3 DNA: TGTGCCAGCAGTTTACCCAGCGGGGTGAACACTGAAGCTTTCTTT. It is translated as CASSLPSGVNTEAFF.

The chain employs TRBV29-1 and TRBJ2-7, with unresolved D. Germline V gives CDR1 SQVTM, CDR2 ANQGSEA. CDR3 length: 11 amino acids. V was cut by 1 base and J by 3 bases, with 4 bases left in between. The CDR3 sequence is CSVEGGYEQYF. The CDR3 DNA sequence: TGCAGCGTTGAAGGTGGCTACGAGCAGTACTTC.

On this clone: This sample includes further DNA sequences coding for the same CDR3. The chain is built from TRBV9 and TRBJ1-1, with no clear D. CDR1 SGDLS and CDR2 YYNGEE come from the germline V gene. This CDR3 is built from 13 residues. The ends were cut back, 2 bases at V and 1 base at J, with 6 bases in the middle. In nucleotides, the CDR3 is TGTGCCAGCAGCGTTACGGGGAACACTGAAGCTTTCTTT. Residues: CASSVTGNTEAFF.

The V and J genes are TRBV3-1 (or the pseudogene TRBV3-2) and TRBJ2-7; 10 bases are shared with TRBD2. V lost 1 base and J lost 6; bases outside the gene matches: 3. The CDR3 is 14 residues long. Per the germline V gene, CDR1 is LGHDT and CDR2 is YNNKEL (reference sequence). The chain's CDR3 is CASSQVRLAGEQYF. CDR3 in DNA: TGTGCCAGCAGCCAAGTCCGACTAGCGGGCGAGCAGTACTTC.

V is TRBV30 and J is TRBJ1-5; D not certain. Germline V gene lookup returns CDR1 GTSNPN and CDR2 SVGIG (reference sequence). The CDR3 consists of 13 residues. V lost 0 bases to trimming and J lost 1 base, with 4 bases between them. The DNA for the CDR3 is TGTGCCTGGAGTGTATTCAGCAATCAGCCCCAGCATTTT. It codes for CAWSVFSNQPQHF.

The chain recombines TRBV28 with TRBJ2-1; 11 positions agree with TRBD2. CDR1 MDHEN and CDR2 SYDVKM come from the germline V gene. CDR3 size: 16 residues. Germline trimming cut 6 bases from V and 2 bases from J; bases unmatched to any gene: 6. CDR3: CASSPIAGGAYNEQFF. DNA of the CDR3: TGTGCCAGCAGCCCTATAGCGGGAGGGGCCTACAATGAGCAGTTCTTC.